This T cell receptor beta chain was sequenced for a study of beta chain features in type 1 diabetes. Germline V gene data show CDR1 as LGHNA and CDR2 as YSLEER. The CDR3 is 15 amino acids. The ends lost 4 bases at V and 5 bases at J; junction bases unmatched: 9. As every portion of the isolated RNA was reverse transcribed, the sequencing read expressed TCRB transcripts. Sequencing was performed with immunoSEQ multiplex PCR; in TCRdb, only in-frame clones are kept and a portion is missing. The top ten clones hold about 0.065% of a sample with 400,000 to 600,000 clones, roughly 31% of them seen once. This clone turned up a few times.

The TCR originated in a man aged 18 to 30 in good health. The sample comprised naive CD4+ T cells from blood. This chain joins TRBV4-3 and TRBJ2-5; 8 bases fit TRBD1. CDR3 sequence reads: CASSRGDRWRETQYF. DNA for the CDR3: TGCGCCAGCAGCCGGGGGGACAGGTGGCGGGAGACCCAGTACTTC.